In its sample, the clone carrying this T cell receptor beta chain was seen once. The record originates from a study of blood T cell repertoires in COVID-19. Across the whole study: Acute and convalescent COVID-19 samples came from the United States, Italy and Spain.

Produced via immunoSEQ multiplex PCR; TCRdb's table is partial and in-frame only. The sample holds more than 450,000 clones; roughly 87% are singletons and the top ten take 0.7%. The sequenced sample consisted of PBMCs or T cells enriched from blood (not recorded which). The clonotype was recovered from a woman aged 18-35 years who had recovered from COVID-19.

This CDR3 reads CASSPGRGLTEAFF. The DNA for the CDR3 is TGTGCCAGCTCACCAGGCAGGGGGTTGACTGAAGCTTTCTTT. The chain has TRBV18 and TRBJ1-1; 7 nucleotides match TRBD1. Germline V gives CDR1 KGHSH, CDR2 LQKENI. This CDR3 is 14 amino acids long. Losses at the gene ends were 2 bases for V and 5 bases for J; bases not matched to a gene: 5.